Below are 20 T cell receptor beta chains sequenced from a single sample in a study of blood T cell repertoires in COVID-19 (TCRdb year 2020). The library came from the immunoSEQ multiplex PCR assay. Sourced from immuneACCESS, this table was stored by TCRdb with only in-frame sequences that have V and J called. A share of the clones is absent; for the studies checked, an unresolved V gene accounts for under half, and the remainder has no known explanation. The sample table lists around 64,000 clones, around 80% of them with a count of one. The ten largest clonotypes hold roughly 3.7% of the sample. Material for sequencing was peripheral blood. Source of these receptors: a man aged 55 to 70 with acute or convalescent COVID-19.

The chain combines TRBV7-7 with TRBJ1-1; D remains ambiguous. The V end was cut by 5 bases, the J end by 9 bases, with 16 bases between. The V gene's germline CDR1 is SSHAT and CDR2 FNYEAQ (reference sequence). The CDR3 is made up of 13 amino acids. CDR3 region: CASSASYGSQAFF. DNA of the CDR3: TGTGCCAGCAGCGCTTCTTACGGGTCCCAAGCTTTCTTT.

This chain joins TRBV7-2 and TRBJ2-5; 10 positions agree with TRBD1. Looked up from germline, CDR1 is SGHTA and CDR2 is FQGNSA. The CDR3 has 13 residues. V gave up 3 bases and J gave up 5 bases; unmatched junction bases: 0. The CDR3 spells CASSLDRGETQYF. In DNA form, the CDR3 reads TGTGCCAGCAGCTTGGACAGGGGGGAGACCCAGTACTTC.

The genes are TRBV9 and TRBJ1-2; 11 bases agree with TRBD1. J gave up 6 bases and V 4 bases, and 2 bases lay outside the gene matches. This CDR3 has 13 residues. Germline V gene data show CDR1 as SGDLS and CDR2 as YYNGEE. The CDR3 DNA reads as TGTGCCAGCAGCCGGGACAGGGGGGATGGCTACACCTTC. The encoded protein is CASSRDRGDGYTF. Complete variable domain (other parts from reference TRBV9 and TRBJ1-2): DSGVTQTPKHLITATGQRVTLRCSPRSGDLSVYWYQQSLDQGLQFLIQYYNGEERAKGNILERFSAQQFPDLHSELNLSSLELGDSALYFCASSRDRGDGYTFGSGTRLTVV.

This chain uses TRBV28 with TRBJ2-7; no firm D call. The CDR3 has 14 residues. Germline V lookup: CDR1 MDHEN, CDR2 SYDVKM. Trimming removed 8 bases at V and 0 bases at J, with 14 bases between. Here the CDR3 reads CASGPHSYSYEQYF. The DNA of the CDR3 is TGTGCCAGCGGCCCCCATTCGTACTCCTACGAGCAGTACTTC.

In its sample, this clone was seen a few times. This rearrangement joins TRBV27 to TRBJ2-7, with a weak D call TRBD1 (5 bases). Germline V gene lookup returns CDR1 MNHEY and CDR2 SMNVEV (reference sequence). Trimming pared 1 base from V and 2 bases from J, leaving 12 bases between. There are 15 residues in the CDR3. The DNA of the CDR3 is TGTGCCAGCAGTTTATACACAGGTGGCGCCTACGAGCAGTACTTC. Its translation: CASSLYTGGAYEQYF.

The V gene is TRBV9, the J gene TRBJ2-5, with D perhaps matching TRBD2 (6 bases). Per germline, CDR1 SGDLS and CDR2 YYNGEE. The CDR3 sequence is 16 residues long. V was cut by 0 bases and J by 5 bases, with 17 bases left in between. CDR3 protein: CASSVGAGRLRETQYF. DNA for the CDR3: TGTGCCAGCAGCGTAGGGGCGGGGAGGTTGAGGGAGACCCAGTACTTC.

For the CDR3, the DNA is TGTGCCAGCAGTTTAGGGACAGGGGATGGAGTGACTGAAGCTTTCTTT. Translation gives CASSLGTGDGVTEAFF. The V call is TRBV27, the J call TRBJ1-1; 10 bases fit TRBD1. The V and J ends lost 2 bases and 5 bases, in that order; junction bases with no gene match: 8. Germline V gene lookup returns CDR1 MNHEY and CDR2 SMNVEV (reference sequence). The CDR3 extends over 16 amino acids.

The chain couples TRBV25-1 to TRBJ1-4; TRBD1 is a possible D gene (6 bases). Trimming removed 3 bases at V and 14 bases at J, with 13 bases between. The CDR3 covers 12 residues. Germline V gene sequence: CDR1 MGHDK, CDR2 SYGVNS. CDR3 DNA: TGTGCCAGCAGTGACCATGGACAGAACCTGTTTTTT. Amino acid sequence: CASSDHGQNLFF.

The rearrangement joins TRBV19 to TRBJ1-4, with 10 bases that match TRBD1. Germline loops: CDR1 LNHDA, CDR2 SQIVND (reference sequence). With 9 bases clipped from V and 8 bases from J, the junction kept 9 bases outside the gene matches. This CDR3 contains 14 residues. DNA of the CDR3: TGTGCCAGCCTAGACAGGGGGCGGACCGAAAAACTGTTTTTT. Translation gives CASLDRGRTEKLFF.

A note on this clone: Other DNA sequences from this sample encode an identical CDR3 as well. J is TRBJ1-2 and V is TRBV19; possible D gene TRBD1, 5 bases. CDR1 and CDR2 from the germline V gene are LNHDA and SQIVND (reference sequence). The CDR3 has 13 residues. With 5 bases removed from V and 5 bases from J, the gap between germline ends came to 12 bases. CDR3 nucleotide sequence: TGTGCCAGTAGTTGGAACAGGAATTATGGCTACACCTTC. This translates into CASSWNRNYGYTF.

The DNA for the CDR3 is TGTGCCAGTAGTAGACAGGTCATCGCTAACTATGGCTACACCTTC. This sequence encodes CASSRQVIANYGYTF. The V and J genes are TRBV19 and TRBJ1-2, with D possibly TRBD1 on 6 matching bases. The CDR3 runs to 15 residues. With 4 bases removed from V and 0 bases from J, the gap between germline ends came to 12 bases. From germline, CDR1 is LNHDA and CDR2 SQIVND (reference sequence).

This clone was observed a few times. This sequence joins TRBV11-3 and TRBJ2-3, with 9 bases fitting TRBD2. The V segment lost 5 bases and the J segment 3 bases; nucleotides outside the gene matches: 6. Germline V lookup: CDR1 SGHNT, CDR2 YENEEA. The CDR3 runs to 15 residues. CDR3 DNA: TGTGCCAGCAGCCCAGCGGGGGGATATACAGATACGCAGTATTTT. Its protein is CASSPAGGYTDTQYF.

The CDR3 loop reads CACGLAGAETQYF. CDR3 bases: TGTGCCTGCGGACTAGCGGGAGCGGAGACCCAGTACTTC. The chain uses TRBV2 and TRBJ2-5; TRBD2 agrees at 13 bases. CDR1 and CDR2 (germline): SNHLY, FYNNEI. This CDR3 has 13 residues. Germline trimming cut 11 bases from V and 5 bases from J; bases unmatched to any gene: 5.

The gene calls are TRBV28 and TRBJ1-2; D call uncertain. The CDR3 runs to 13 residues. Germline CDR1 and CDR2: MDHEN and SYDVKM. V lost 5 bases to trimming and J lost 4 bases, with 11 bases between them. CDR3 amino acids: CASSHSVLYGYTF. CDR3 DNA sequence: TGTGCCAGCAGTCACTCCGTCCTCTATGGCTACACCTTC.

This sequence joins TRBV5-4 and TRBJ2-5; D may be TRBD1 (5 bases). Per germline, CDR1 SGHNT and CDR2 YYREEE (reference sequence). The V end was cut by 1 base, the J end by 0 bases, with 10 bases between. The CDR3 is made up of 15 amino acids. The CDR3 nucleotides are TGTGCCAGCAGCTTGAGGCAGGGCCACCAAGAGACCCAGTACTTC. Protein: CASSLRQGHQETQYF. Filled out from reference TRBV5-4 and TRBJ2-5, the complete variable domain reads ETGVTQSPTHLIKTRGQQVTLRCSSQSGHNTVSWYQQALGQGPQFIFQYYREEENGRGNFPPRFSGLQFPNYSSELNVNALELDDSALYLCASSLRQGHQETQYFGPGTRLLVL.

The chain is built from TRBV7-2 and TRBJ1-2; D is possibly TRBD1 (6 bases). Germline V lookup: CDR1 SGHTA, CDR2 FQGNSA. The V and J ends lost 3 bases and 8 bases respectively, with 13 bases between them. The CDR3 runs 13 residues. CDR3 sequence reads: CASSFGTGTGYTF. CDR3 coding DNA: TGTGCCAGCAGCTTCGGCACAGGGACAGGCTACACCTTC.

The genes are TRBV24-1 and TRBJ2-5; 9 nucleotides match TRBD2. The CDR3 is 17 amino acids. The V segment lost 3 bases and the J segment 3 bases; nucleotides outside the gene matches: 10. Per the germline V gene, CDR1 is KGHDR and CDR2 is SFDVKD. This CDR3 reads CATSDPRGGWEEETQYF. The CDR3 bases are TGTGCCACCAGTGATCCGCGGGGGGGCTGGGAGGAAGAGACCCAGTACTTC.

This clone was observed once. V gene TRBV2 combines with J gene TRBJ1-4; the D is unclear. The CDR3 contains 13 residues. The V and J ends lost 5 bases and 4 bases respectively, with 8 bases between them. Looked up from germline, CDR1 is SNHLY and CDR2 is FYNNEI. The CDR3 DNA reads TGTGCCAGCAGTCGGTCCCTTAATGAAAAACTGTTTTTT. It encodes CASSRSLNEKLFF.

The genes are TRBV7-2 and TRBJ1-1; D remains unclear. V lost 1 base to trimming and J lost 3 bases, with 24 bases between them. CDR3 length: 19 residues. Germline CDR1 is SGHTA and CDR2 is FQGNSA. In DNA form, the CDR3 reads TGTGCCAGCAGCTTAGGGGAGAGGGAGACAATCATCTCTCACACTGAAGCTTTCTTT. Amino acids: CASSLGERETIISHTEAFF.

The chain has TRBV5-8 and TRBJ2-7; TRBD1 agrees at 8 bases. Looked up from germline, CDR1 is SGHTS and CDR2 is YDEGEE. The ends lost 1 base at V and 5 bases at J; junction bases unmatched: 8. The length of the CDR3 is 15 residues. The CDR3 reads CASSLRGTGGNEQYF. DNA for the CDR3: TGTGCCAGCAGCTTGCGGGGGACAGGTGGTAACGAGCAGTACTTC.